Each of the 17 T cell receptor beta chains below was sequenced from the same sample in a study of T-cell memory formation after mild COVID-19. MiXCR was run by TCRdb on the 5' RACE reads, yielding one entry per CDR3 protein. The sample shows hundreds of thousands of distinct CDR3 sequences, 15% to 20% of them seen only once. The sequenced sample consisted of PBMCs or a T cell subset sorted from them (not recorded which). These receptors were obtained from a man aged 18 to 30 who had mild COVID-19 (a few samples of this study predate the infection). Cell type and time point are not known.

In this sample, this clonotype turned up many times. For the CDR3, the DNA is TGTGCCAGCAGCTCGGGACAGGCATCTGGCCAAGCGAACACCGGGGAGCTGTTTTTT. Translation: CASSSGQASGQANTGELFF. The V call is TRBV7-7, the J call TRBJ2-2, with TRBD1 matching over 8 bases. Germline V gene lookup returns CDR1 SSHAT and CDR2 FNYEAQ (reference sequence). The length of the CDR3 is 19 residues. V lost 4 bases, J lost 0 bases, and 13 bases stayed unmatched.

The rearrangement links TRBV4-3 to TRBJ2-2, with a possible D match to TRBD1 (6 bases). The germline gives CDR1 LGHNA, CDR2 YSLEER. This CDR3 spans 17 amino acids. The germline V and J ends were trimmed by 0 bases and 4 bases, with 15 bases remaining between them. CDR3 in amino acids: CASSQEGPGHFTGELFF. The CDR3 DNA is TGCGCCAGCAGCCAAGAGGGACCGGGACACTTCACCGGGGAGCTGTTTTTT.

V is TRBV25-1 and J is TRBJ2-7; no definite D call. V was clipped by 1 base and J by 4 bases, with 5 bases between them. Germline CDR1 reads MGHDK; CDR2 reads SYGVNS. This CDR3 is 12 amino acids long. In DNA, the CDR3 is TGTGCCAGCAGTGAATCCATTTACGAGCAGTACTTC. Its protein is CASSESIYEQYF.

This clonotype was detected a few times. This chain joins TRBV4-1 and TRBJ1-2, with D possibly TRBD1 on 5 matching bases. CDR1 and CDR2 from the germline V gene are MGHRA and YSYEKL. This CDR3 spans 12 amino acids. V lost 1 base and J lost 8, with 8 bases in between. For the CDR3, the DNA is TGCGCCAGCAGCCAAGCAGGGTACGGCTACACCTTC. Amino acid sequence: CASSQAGYGYTF.

The genes are TRBV5-1 and TRBJ2-3; D is perhaps TRBD1 or TRBD2 (5 bases each). The CDR3 is 15 amino acids. Trimming cost V 7 bases and J 6 bases, with 21 bases left between them. Germline V gene lookup returns CDR1 SGHRS and CDR2 YFSETQ. CDR3 protein: CASGSGTTTGDTQYF. For the CDR3, the DNA is TGCGCCAGCGGATCCGGGACCACCACGGGGGATACGCAGTATTTT.

There are a few counts of this clonotype. CDR3 nucleotides: TGTGCCAGCAGCTACTCCGCGGACTTGCCCCAGCATTTT. Its protein product is CASSYSADLPQHF. The chain employs TRBV7-2 and TRBJ1-5; D gene uncertain. The CDR3 length is 13 residues. Germline values: CDR1 SGHTA, CDR2 FQGNSA. Deletions cut 4 bases from V and 9 bases from J, with 13 bases between.

This clonotype has a handful of counts. The V and J genes are TRBV4-3 and TRBJ2-2; D not certain. The CDR3 has 15 residues. Trimming removed 1 base from V and 6 bases from J, with 12 bases in between. Germline CDR1 LGHNA, CDR2 YSLEER. As DNA, the CDR3 is TGCGCCAGCAGCCAAGCTGGAAGAGGACCCGGGGAGCTGTTTTTT. It is translated as CASSQAGRGPGELFF.

The V and J genes are TRBV7-2 and TRBJ2-5; 8 bases agree with TRBD2. Germline V gene sequence: CDR1 SGHTA, CDR2 FQGNSA. This CDR3 contains 13 residues. The V gene end was trimmed by 7 bases and the J gene end by 2 bases; junction bases not matched to a gene: 3. The DNA of the CDR3 is TGTGCCAGCACCCGGGAGGGTCAAGAGACCCAGTACTTC. Translating gives CASTREGQETQYF.

The sample holds a few counts of this clonotype. V gene TRBV5-1 combines with J gene TRBJ2-1; 8 nucleotides match TRBD1. Trimming at V came to 4 bases and at J to 8 bases, leaving 11 bases not matched to a gene. The CDR3 has 15 amino acids. The germline V gene encodes CDR1 SGHRS and CDR2 YFSETQ. The CDR3 DNA reads as TGCGCCAGCAGCCGGACAGGGTGGATGGAGGATGAGCAGTTCTTC. Encoded protein: CASSRTGWMEDEQFF.

This sequence joins TRBV6-7 and TRBJ2-2; 8 nucleotides line up with TRBD2. TRBV6-7 qualifies as an ORF whose function is uncertain. With 0 bases clipped from V and 2 bases from J, the junction kept 11 bases outside the gene matches. CDR3 length equals 19 residues. In nucleotides, the CDR3 is TGTGCCAGCAGTTACTCGAAGCTAAGCGGGGGTTACAACACCGGGGAGCTGTTTTTT. It yields the protein CASSYSKLSGGYNTGELFF.

The V call is TRBV18, the J call TRBJ2-1, with 9 positions matching TRBD2. The germline gives CDR1 KGHSH, CDR2 LQKENI. The CDR3 runs 17 residues. V lost 6 bases to trimming and J lost 5 bases; unmatched junction nucleotides: 14. The CDR3 bases are TGTGCCAGCTCCCACTTAGCGGGGGACCACTTTGACAATGAGCAGTTCTTC. Translated, it gives CASSHLAGDHFDNEQFF.

There are a few counts of this clonotype. This chain joins TRBV4-2 and TRBJ1-2, with 10 bases identical to TRBD1. The CDR3 is 17 residues long. Germline V CDR1 and CDR2: LGHNA, YNFKEQ. With 1 base clipped from V and 3 bases from J, the junction kept 8 bases outside the gene matches. CDR3 nucleotides: TGTGCCAGCAGCCAAGGGGACAGGGGAAGGAGCGACTATGGCTACACCTTC. It is translated as CASSQGDRGRSDYGYTF.

On this clonotype itself: Compared with germline, one end of the junction differs, possibly owing to a read error. The rearrangement links TRBV7-7 to TRBJ1-4; no definite D call. Germline-derived CDR1 and CDR2 are SSHAT and FNYEAQ (reference sequence). CDR3 length equals 13 residues. CDR3 nucleotides: TGTGCTAGCAGCCCCCTGGAAAGAGAAAAACTGTTTTTT. Amino acids: CASSPLEREKLFF.

This clonotype came up a few times. The V and J genes are TRBV27 and TRBJ2-1; 7 bases map to TRBD1. Per germline, CDR1 MNHEY and CDR2 SMNVEV (reference sequence). The CDR3 contains 16 residues. With V trimmed by 4 bases and J by 6 bases, 12 bases remained unmatched. CDR3 in amino acids: CASSSKDRRYVNEQFF. In DNA, the CDR3 is TGTGCCAGCAGTTCGAAGGACAGGAGATACGTCAATGAGCAGTTCTTC.

This clonotype was seen only a few times. The rearrangement links TRBV5-6 to TRBJ2-1, with D possibly being TRBD2 (5 bases). The germline CDR1 and CDR2 sequences are SGHDT and YYEEEE. Trimming took 0 bases from V and 4 from J, leaving 11 bases between them. The CDR3 has 15 residues. CDR3 coding DNA: TGTGCCAGCAGCTTGGGGTTGTCGGGGTACAATGAGCAGTTCTTC. The encoded protein is CASSLGLSGYNEQFF.

The chain employs TRBV7-9 and TRBJ1-4; D uncertain. From germline, CDR1 is SEHNR and CDR2 FQNEAQ (reference sequence). The V gene lost 5 bases and the J gene lost 5 bases, with 12 bases spanning the gap. This CDR3 has 14 residues. CDR3 sequence (DNA): TGTGCCAGCAGCGTCCGGGATGAGAATGAAAAACTGTTTTTT. Its translation: CASSVRDENEKLFF. The variable domain in full, completed from reference TRBV7-9 and TRBJ1-4, reads DTGVSQNPRHKITKRGQNVTFRCDPISEHNRLYWYRQTLGQGPEFLTYFQNEAQLEKSRLLSDRFSAERPKGSFSTLEIQRTEQGDSAMYLCASSVRDENEKLFFGSGTQLSVL.

The chain joins TRBV6-4 to TRBJ2-1; TRBD2 matches at 12 bases. CDR1 and CDR2 from the germline V gene are MRHNA and SNTAGT. This CDR3 region has 16 residues. V lost 1 base, J lost 11 bases, and 9 bases stayed unmatched. The CDR3 DNA is TGTGCCAGCAGTGACTGGCTAGCGGGGGGGCCCGGTAAGCAGTTCTTC. This sequence encodes CASSDWLAGGPGKQFF.